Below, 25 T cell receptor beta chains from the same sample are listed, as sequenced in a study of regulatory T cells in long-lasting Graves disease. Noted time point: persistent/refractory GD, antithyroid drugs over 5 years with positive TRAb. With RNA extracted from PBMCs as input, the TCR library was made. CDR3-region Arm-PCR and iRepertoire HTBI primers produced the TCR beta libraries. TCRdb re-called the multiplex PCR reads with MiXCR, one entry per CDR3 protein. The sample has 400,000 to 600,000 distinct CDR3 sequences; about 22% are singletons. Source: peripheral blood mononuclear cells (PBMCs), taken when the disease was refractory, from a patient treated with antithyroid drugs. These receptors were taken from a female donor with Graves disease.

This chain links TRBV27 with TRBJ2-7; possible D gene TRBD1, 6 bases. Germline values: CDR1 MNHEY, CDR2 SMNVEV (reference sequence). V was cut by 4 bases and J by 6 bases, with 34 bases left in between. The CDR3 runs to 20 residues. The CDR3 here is CASSSHFRVSQKSTRGEQYF. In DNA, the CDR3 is TGTGCCAGCAGTTCTCACTTCCGGGTGTCACAGAAGAGTACCAGGGGCGAGCAGTACTTC.

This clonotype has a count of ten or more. The CDR3 DNA is TGTGCCACCAGTGGCGCAACAGAGACCCAGTACTTC. It codes for CATSGATETQYF. This chain links TRBV24-1 with TRBJ2-5; unclear D gene. Trimming stripped 5 bases from V and 4 bases from J, with 7 bases between. Germline loops: CDR1 KGHDR, CDR2 SFDVKD. The CDR3 contains 12 residues.

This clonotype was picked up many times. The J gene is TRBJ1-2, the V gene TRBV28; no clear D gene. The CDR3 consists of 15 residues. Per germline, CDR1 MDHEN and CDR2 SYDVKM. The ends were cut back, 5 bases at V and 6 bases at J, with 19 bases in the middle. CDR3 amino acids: CASSNRAPLGNGYTF. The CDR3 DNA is TGTGCCAGCAGTAACCGGGCCCCCCTGGGCAATGGCTACACCTTC.

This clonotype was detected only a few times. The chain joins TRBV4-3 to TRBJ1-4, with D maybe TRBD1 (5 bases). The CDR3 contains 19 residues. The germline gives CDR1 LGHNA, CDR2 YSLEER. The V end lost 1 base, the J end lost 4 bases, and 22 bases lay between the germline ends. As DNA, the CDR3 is TGCGCCAGCAGCCAAGGTTTTCTCCCGAAAGGGGAGGATAATGAAAAACTGTTTTTT. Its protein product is CASSQGFLPKGEDNEKLFF.

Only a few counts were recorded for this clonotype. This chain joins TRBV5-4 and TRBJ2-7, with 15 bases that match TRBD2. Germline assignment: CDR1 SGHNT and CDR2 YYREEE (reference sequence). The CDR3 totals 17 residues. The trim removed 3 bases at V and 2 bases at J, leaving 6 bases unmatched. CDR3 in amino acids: CASSYGTSGRSTYEQYF. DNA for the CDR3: TGTGCCAGCAGCTACGGGACTAGCGGGAGGTCGACCTACGAGCAGTACTTC. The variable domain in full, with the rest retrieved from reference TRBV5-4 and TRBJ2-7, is ETGVTQSPTHLIKTRGQQVTLRCSSQSGHNTVSWYQQALGQGPQFIFQYYREEENGRGNFPPRFSGLQFPNYSSELNVNALELDDSALYLCASSYGTSGRSTYEQYFGPGTRLTVT.

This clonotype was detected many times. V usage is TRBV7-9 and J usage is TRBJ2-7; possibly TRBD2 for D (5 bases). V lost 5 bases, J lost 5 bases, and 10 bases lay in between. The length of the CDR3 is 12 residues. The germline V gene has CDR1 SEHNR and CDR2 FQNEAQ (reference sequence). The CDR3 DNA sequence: TGTGCCAGCAGCCAAACGGGGAACGAGCAGTACTTC. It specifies CASSQTGNEQYF. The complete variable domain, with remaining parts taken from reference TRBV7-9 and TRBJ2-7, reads DTGVSQNPRHKITKRGQNVTFRCDPISEHNRLYWYRQTLGQGPEFLTYFQNEAQLEKSRLLSDRFSAERPKGSFSTLEIQRTEQGDSAMYLCASSQTGNEQYFGPGTRLTVT.

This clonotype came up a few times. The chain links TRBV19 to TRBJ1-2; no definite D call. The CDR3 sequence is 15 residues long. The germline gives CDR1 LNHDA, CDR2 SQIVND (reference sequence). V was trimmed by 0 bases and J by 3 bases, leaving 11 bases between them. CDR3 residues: CASSIDSRSYYGYTF. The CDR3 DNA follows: TGTGCCAGTAGTATAGACTCGAGGTCCTACTATGGCTACACCTTC.

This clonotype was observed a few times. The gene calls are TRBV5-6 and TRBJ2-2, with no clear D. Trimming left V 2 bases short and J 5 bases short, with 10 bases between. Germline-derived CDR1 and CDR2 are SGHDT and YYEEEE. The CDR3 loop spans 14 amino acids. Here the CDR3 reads CASSFGRPTGELFF. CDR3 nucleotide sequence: TGTGCCAGCAGCTTCGGTAGGCCGACCGGGGAGCTGTTTTTT.

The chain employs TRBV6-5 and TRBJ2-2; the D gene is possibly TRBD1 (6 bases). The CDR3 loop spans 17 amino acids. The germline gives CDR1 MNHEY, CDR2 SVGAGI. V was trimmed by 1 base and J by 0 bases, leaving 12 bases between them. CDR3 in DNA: TGTGCCAGCAGTTACTTGACAGGCGAGCCGAACACCGGGGAGCTGTTTTTT. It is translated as CASSYLTGEPNTGELFF.

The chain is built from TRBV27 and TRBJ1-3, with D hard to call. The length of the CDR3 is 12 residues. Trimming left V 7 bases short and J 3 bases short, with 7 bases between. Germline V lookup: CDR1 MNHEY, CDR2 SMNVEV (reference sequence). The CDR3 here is CASMSGGNTIYF. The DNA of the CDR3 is TGTGCCAGCATGTCTGGTGGAAACACCATATATTTT.

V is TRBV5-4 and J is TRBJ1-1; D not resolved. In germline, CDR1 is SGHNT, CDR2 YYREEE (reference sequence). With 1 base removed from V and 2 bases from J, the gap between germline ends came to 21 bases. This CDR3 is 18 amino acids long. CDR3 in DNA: TGTGCCAGCAGCTTGAGGAGAGGGCTTATGGGCCTAAACACTGAAGCTTTCTTT. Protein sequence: CASSLRRGLMGLNTEAFF.

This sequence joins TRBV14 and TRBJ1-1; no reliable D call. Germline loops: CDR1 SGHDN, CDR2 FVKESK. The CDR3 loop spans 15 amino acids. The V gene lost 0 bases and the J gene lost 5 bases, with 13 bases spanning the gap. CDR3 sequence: CASSQDLGLRTEAFF. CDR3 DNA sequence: TGTGCCAGCAGCCAAGATTTAGGGTTGAGGACTGAAGCTTTCTTT.

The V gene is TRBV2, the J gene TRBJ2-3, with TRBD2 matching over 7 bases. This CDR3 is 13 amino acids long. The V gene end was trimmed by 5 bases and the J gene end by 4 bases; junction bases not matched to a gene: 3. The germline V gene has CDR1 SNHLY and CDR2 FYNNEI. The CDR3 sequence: CASSRLAADTQYF. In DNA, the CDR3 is TGTGCCAGCAGTCGGCTAGCGGCAGATACGCAGTATTTT.

Here the CDR3 reads CASSSQGATYGYTF. The DNA for the CDR3 is TGTGCCAGCAGCTCACAGGGGGCAACCTATGGCTACACCTTC. The chain employs TRBV6-1 and TRBJ1-2; 9 nucleotides align to TRBD1. The CDR3 has 14 amino acids. CDR1 and CDR2 from the germline V gene are MNHNS and SASEGT. V lost 6 bases and J lost 4; bases outside the gene matches: 6.

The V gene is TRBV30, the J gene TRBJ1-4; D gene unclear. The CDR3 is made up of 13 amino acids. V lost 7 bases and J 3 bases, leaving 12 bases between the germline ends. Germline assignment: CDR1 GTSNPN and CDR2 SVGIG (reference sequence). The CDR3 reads CASDVTANEKLFF. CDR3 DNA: TGTGCCTCAGACGTTACAGCTAATGAAAAACTGTTTTTT.

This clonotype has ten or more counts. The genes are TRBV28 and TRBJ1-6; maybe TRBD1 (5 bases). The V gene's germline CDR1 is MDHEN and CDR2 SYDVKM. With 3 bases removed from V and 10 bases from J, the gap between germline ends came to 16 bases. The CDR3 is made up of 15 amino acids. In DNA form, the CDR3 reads TGTGCCAGCAGTTTTCCCCCGGGGCGGGGATCACCCCTCCACTTT. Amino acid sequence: CASSFPPGRGSPLHF.

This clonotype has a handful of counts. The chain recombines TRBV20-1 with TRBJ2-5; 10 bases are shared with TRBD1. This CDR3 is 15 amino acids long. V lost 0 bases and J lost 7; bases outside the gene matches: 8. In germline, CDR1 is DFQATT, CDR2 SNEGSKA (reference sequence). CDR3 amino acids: CSARDWGQGNVTQYF. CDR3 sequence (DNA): TGCAGTGCTAGAGATTGGGGACAGGGGAATGTGACCCAGTACTTC.

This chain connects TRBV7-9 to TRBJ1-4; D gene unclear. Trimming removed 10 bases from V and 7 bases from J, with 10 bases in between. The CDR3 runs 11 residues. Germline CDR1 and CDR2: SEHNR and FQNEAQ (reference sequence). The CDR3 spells CATRDGEKLFF. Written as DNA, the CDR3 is TGTGCCACCCGAGACGGTGAAAAACTGTTTTTT.

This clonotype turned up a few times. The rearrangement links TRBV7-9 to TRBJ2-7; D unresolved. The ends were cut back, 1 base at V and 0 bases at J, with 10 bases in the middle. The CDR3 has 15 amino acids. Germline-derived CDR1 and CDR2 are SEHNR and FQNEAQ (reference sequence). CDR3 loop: CASSLGTETSYEQYF. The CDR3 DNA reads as TGTGCCAGCAGCTTAGGGACGGAAACCTCCTACGAGCAGTACTTC.

The CDR3 coding sequence is TGCGCCAGCAGGCTATACCAAGAGACCCAGTACTTC. Translating gives CASRLYQETQYF. The chain couples TRBV5-1 to TRBJ2-5; D remains ambiguous. Trimming removed 5 bases from V and 0 bases from J, with 5 bases in between. Per germline, CDR1 SGHRS and CDR2 YFSETQ. This CDR3 has 12 amino acids.

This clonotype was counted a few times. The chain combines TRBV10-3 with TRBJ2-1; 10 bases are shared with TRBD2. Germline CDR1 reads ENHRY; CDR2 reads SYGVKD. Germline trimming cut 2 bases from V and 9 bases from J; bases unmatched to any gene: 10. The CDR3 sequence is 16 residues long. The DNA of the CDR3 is TGTGCCATCAGTGAGAGGACTAGCGGCGATTCGGGTGAGCAGTTCTTC. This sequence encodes CAISERTSGDSGEQFF.

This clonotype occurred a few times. This CDR3 reads CASSTRDRGRATGELFF. In DNA, the CDR3 is TGTGCCAGCAGTACGCGGGACAGGGGGCGCGCCACCGGGGAGCTGTTTTTT. The chain is built from TRBV6-1 and TRBJ2-2; TRBD1 aligns across 12 bases. Trimming at V came to 5 bases and at J to 4 bases, leaving 8 bases not matched to a gene. The germline V gene encodes CDR1 MNHNS and CDR2 SASEGT. The CDR3 is 17 residues long.

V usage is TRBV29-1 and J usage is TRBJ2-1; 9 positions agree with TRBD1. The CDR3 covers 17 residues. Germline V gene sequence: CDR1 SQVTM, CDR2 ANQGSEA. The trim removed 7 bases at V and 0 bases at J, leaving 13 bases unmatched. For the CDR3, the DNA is TGCAGCGCCCCTCGGGACAGGGTGAGGAGCTCCTACAATGAGCAGTTCTTC. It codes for CSAPRDRVRSSYNEQFF.

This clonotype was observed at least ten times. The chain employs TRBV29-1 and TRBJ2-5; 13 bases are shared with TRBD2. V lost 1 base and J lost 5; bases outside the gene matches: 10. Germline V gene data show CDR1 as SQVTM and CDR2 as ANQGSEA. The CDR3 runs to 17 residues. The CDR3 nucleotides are TGCAGCGTTGAAGGGACTAGCGGGAGTGTGGTCGGGGAGACCCAGTACTTC. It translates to CSVEGTSGSVVGETQYF.

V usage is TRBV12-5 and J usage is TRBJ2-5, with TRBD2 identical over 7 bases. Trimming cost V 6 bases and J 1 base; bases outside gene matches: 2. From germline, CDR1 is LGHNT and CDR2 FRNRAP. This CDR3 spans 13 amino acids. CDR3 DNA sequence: TGTGCTAGTGGGCGCGGGAGCCAAGAGACCCAGTACTTC. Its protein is CASGRGSQETQYF.